This TCR beta chain was recovered during a study of T-cell reconstitution after alpha-beta-depleted transplantation in children. The TCRbeta library incorporated unique molecular identifiers. Each CDR3 protein is one row after TCRdb ran MiXCR on the PCR reads. The repertoire includes about 610,000 distinct CDR3 sequences, approximately 10% of them detected once, and roughly 4% sits in the top ten. V gave up 10 bases and J gave up 3 bases; unmatched junction bases: 6. From germline, CDR1 is ENHRY and CDR2 SYGVKD. This CDR3 contains 13 residues. This clonotype was detected ten times or more. The gene calls are TRBV10-3 and TRBJ2-1; 7 bases line up with TRBD2. The sequencing used PBMCs from the stem cell graft donor, collected from the stem cell graft. The sequence was collected from a human donor who donated a stem cell graft to a child with acute myeloid leukemia. CDR3 sequence reads: CATRGSDYNEQFF. In DNA form, the CDR3 reads TGTGCCACGCGCGGGAGCGACTACAATGAGCAGTTCTTC.